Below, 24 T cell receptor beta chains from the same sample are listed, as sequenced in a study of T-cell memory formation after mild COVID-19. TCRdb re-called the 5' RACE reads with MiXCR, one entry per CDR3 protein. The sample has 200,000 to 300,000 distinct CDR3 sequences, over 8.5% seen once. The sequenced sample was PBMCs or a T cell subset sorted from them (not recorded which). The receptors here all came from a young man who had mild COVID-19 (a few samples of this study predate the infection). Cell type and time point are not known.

The CDR3 DNA reads as TGCGCCAGCAGCTTGGCGGGGGCGGCTGGGTACAATGAGCAGTTCTTC. This sequence encodes CASSLAGAAGYNEQFF. This chain connects TRBV5-1 to TRBJ2-1; perhaps D is TRBD1 or TRBD2 (6 bases each). The V end was cut by 0 bases, the J end by 4 bases, with 14 bases between. This CDR3 comprises 16 residues. Germline values: CDR1 SGHRS, CDR2 YFSETQ.

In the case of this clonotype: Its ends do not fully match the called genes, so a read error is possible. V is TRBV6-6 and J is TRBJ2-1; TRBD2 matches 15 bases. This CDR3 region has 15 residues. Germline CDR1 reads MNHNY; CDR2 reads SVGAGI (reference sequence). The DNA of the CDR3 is TGTGCCAGCAGCCGTCCCGGGACTAGCGGGGGGCCTGTCCTCTTC. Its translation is CASSRPGTSGGPVLF.

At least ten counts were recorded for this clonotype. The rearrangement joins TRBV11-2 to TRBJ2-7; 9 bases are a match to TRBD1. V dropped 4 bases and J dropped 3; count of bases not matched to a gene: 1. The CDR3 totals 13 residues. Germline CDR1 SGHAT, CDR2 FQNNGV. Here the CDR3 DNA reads TGTGCCAGCAGCTGGGGACAGGGCTACGAGCAGTACTTC. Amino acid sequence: CASSWGQGYEQYF.

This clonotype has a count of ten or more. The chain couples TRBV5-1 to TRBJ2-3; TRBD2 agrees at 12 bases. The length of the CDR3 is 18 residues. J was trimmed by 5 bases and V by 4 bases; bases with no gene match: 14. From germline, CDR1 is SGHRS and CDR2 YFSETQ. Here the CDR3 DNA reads TGCGCCAGCAGCCCCTATTGGGCTAGCGGGGGGGCCAGAGATACGCAGTATTTT. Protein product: CASSPYWASGGARDTQYF.

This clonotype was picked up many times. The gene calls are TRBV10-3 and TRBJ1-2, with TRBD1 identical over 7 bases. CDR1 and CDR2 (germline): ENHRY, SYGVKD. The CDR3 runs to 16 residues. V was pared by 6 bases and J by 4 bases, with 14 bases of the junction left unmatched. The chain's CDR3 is CAISPGQANTIYGYTF. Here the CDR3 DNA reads TGTGCCATCAGCCCCGGACAGGCTAATACAATCTATGGCTACACCTTC.

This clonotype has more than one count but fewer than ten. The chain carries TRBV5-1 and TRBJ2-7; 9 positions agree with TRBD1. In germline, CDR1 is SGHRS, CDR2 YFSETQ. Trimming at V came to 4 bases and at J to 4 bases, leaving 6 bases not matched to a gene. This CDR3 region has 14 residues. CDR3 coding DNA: TGCGCCAGCAGCCTAACCGGGACAGGGTACGAGCAGTACTTC. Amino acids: CASSLTGTGYEQYF.

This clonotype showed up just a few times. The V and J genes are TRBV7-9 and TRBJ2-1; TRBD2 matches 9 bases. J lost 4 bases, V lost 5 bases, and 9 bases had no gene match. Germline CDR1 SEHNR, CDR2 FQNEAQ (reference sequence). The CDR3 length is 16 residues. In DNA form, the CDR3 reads TGTGCCAGCAGCCTCGCCCTAGCGGGGATTTACAATGAGCAGTTCTTC. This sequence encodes CASSLALAGIYNEQFF. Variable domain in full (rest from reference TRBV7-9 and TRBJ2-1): DTGVSQNPRHKITKRGQNVTFRCDPISEHNRLYWYRQTLGQGPEFLTYFQNEAQLEKSRLLSDRFSAERPKGSFSTLEIQRTEQGDSAMYLCASSLALAGIYNEQFFGPGTRLTVL.

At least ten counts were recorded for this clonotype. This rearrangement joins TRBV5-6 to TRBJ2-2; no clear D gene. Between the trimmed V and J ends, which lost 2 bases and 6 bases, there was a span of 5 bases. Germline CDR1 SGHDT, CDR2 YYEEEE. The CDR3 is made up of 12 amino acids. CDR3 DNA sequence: TGTGCCAGCAGCTTCCTGGCCGGGGAGCTGTTTTTT. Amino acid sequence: CASSFLAGELFF.

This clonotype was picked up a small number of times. The CDR3 nucleotides are TGTGCCACCAGTGATTTGGGACTAGCGGGGGCGGATACGCAGTATTTT. It translates to CATSDLGLAGADTQYF. J is TRBJ2-3 and V is TRBV24-1; TRBD2 matches at 13 bases. V was clipped by 0 bases and J by 6 bases; unmatched bases: 2. Germline V lookup: CDR1 KGHDR, CDR2 SFDVKD. The CDR3 has 16 residues.

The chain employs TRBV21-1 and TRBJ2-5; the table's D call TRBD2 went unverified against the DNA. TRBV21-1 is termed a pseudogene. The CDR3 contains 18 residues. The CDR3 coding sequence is TGTGCCAGCAGCAAAGAAAGCCTAGCGGGACCGGAAGAAGAGACCCAGTACTTC. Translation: CASSKESLAGPEEETQYF.

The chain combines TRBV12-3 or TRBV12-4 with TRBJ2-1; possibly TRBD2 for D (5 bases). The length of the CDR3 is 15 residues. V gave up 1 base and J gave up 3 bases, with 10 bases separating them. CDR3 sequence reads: CASSLDPAGYNEQFF. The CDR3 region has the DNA TGTGCCAGCAGTTTAGATCCTGCGGGCTACAATGAGCAGTTCTTC.

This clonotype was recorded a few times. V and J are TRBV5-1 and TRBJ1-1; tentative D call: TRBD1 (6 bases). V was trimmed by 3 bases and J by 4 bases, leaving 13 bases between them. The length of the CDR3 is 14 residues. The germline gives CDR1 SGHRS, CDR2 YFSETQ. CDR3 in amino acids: CASSSHREGTEAFF. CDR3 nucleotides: TGCGCCAGCAGCTCTCACAGGGAGGGCACTGAAGCTTTCTTT.

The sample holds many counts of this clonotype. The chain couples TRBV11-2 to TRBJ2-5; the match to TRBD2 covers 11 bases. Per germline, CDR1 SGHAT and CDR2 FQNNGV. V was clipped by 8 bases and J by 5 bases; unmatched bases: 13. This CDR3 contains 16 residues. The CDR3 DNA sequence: TGTGCCAGCCTCTATGGGACTAGCGGTTCGGGGGAGACCCAGTACTTC. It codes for CASLYGTSGSGETQYF.

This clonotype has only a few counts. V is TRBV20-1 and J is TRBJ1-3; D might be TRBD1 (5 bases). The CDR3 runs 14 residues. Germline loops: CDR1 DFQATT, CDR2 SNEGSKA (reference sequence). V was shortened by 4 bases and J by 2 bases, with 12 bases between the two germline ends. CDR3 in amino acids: CSAMIREPGNTIYF. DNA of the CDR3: TGCAGTGCTATGATCAGGGAGCCTGGAAACACCATATATTTT.

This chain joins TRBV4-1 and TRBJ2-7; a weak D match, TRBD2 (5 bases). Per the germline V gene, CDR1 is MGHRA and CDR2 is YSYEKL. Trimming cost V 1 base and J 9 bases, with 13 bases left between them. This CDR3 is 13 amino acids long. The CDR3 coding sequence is TGCGCCAGCAGCCAAGTGGCGGGTTGGTGGCAGTACTTC. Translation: CASSQVAGWWQYF.

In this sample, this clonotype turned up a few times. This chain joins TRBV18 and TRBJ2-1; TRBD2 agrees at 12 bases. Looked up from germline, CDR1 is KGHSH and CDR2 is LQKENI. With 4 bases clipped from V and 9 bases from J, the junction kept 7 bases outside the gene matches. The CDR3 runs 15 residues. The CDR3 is CASSRTSGGPSEQFF. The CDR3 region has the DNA TGTGCCAGCTCACGAACTAGCGGGGGGCCAAGTGAGCAGTTCTTC. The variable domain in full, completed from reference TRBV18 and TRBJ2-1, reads NAGVMQNPRHLVRRRGQEARLRCSPMKGHSHVYWYRQLPEEGLKFMVYLQKENIIDESGMPKERFSAEFPKEGPSILRIQQVVRGDSAAYFCASSRTSGGPSEQFFGPGTRLTVL.

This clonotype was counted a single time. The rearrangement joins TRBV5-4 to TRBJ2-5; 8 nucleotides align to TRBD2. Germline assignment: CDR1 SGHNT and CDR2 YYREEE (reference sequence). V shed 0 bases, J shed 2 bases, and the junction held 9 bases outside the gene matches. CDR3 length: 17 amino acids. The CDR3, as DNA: TGTGCCAGCAGCTTGGGGCTAGCGGGCATACTTCAAGAGACCCAGTACTTC. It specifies CASSLGLAGILQETQYF.

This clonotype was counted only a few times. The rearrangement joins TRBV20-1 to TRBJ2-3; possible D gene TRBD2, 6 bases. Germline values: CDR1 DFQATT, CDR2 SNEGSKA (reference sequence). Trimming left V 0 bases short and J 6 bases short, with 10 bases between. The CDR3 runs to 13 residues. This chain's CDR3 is CSARDLAMDTQYF. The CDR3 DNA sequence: TGCAGTGCTAGAGATCTAGCGATGGATACGCAGTATTTT.

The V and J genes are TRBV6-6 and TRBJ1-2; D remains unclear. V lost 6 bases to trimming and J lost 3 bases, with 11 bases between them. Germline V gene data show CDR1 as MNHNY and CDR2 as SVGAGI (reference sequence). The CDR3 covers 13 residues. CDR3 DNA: TGTGCCAGCAGGAACCCGGGAGACTATGGCTACACCTTC. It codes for CASRNPGDYGYTF.

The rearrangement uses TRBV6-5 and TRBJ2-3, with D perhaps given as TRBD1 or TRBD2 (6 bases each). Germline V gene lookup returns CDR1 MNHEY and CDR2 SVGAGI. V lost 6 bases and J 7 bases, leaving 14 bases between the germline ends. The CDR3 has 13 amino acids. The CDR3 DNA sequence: TGTGCCAGCAGAAGAACGGGGGCACATACGCAGTATTTT. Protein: CASRRTGAHTQYF.

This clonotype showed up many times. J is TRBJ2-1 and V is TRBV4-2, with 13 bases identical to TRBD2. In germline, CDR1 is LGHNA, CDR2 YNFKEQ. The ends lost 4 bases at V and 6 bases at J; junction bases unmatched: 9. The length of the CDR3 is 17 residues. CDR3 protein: CASSLRTGTSGTNEQFF. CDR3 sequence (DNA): TGTGCCAGCAGCCTTCGAACCGGGACTAGCGGGACCAATGAGCAGTTCTTC.

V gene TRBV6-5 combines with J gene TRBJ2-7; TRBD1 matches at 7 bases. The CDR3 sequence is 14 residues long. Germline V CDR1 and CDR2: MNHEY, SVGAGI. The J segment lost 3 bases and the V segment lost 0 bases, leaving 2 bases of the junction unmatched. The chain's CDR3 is CASSYSGQLYEQYF. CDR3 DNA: TGTGCCAGCAGTTACTCGGGACAGCTCTACGAGCAGTACTTC.

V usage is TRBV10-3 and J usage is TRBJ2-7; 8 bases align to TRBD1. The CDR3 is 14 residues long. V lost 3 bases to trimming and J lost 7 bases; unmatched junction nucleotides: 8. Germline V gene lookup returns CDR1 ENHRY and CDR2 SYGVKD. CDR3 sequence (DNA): TGTGCCATCAGTGACGCAGGGGGCCGGCGTGAGCAGTACTTC. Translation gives CAISDAGGRREQYF.

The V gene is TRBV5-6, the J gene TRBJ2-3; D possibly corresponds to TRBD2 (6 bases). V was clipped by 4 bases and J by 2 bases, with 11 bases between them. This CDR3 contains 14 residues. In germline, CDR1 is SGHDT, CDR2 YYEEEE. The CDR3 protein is CASSRGGNTDTQYF. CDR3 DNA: TGTGCCAGCAGCCGTGGGGGGAACACAGATACGCAGTATTTT.